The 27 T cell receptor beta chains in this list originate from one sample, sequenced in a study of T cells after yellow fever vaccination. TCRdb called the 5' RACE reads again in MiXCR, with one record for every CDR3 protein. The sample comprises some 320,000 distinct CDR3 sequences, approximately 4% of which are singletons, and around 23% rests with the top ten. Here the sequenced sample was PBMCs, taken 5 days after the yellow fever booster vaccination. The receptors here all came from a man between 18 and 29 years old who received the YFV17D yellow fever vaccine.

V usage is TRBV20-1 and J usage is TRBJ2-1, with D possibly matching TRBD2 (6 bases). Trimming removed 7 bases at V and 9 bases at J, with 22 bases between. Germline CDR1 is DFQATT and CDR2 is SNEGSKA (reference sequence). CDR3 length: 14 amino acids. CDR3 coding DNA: TGCAGTGGGGCATGGGGGACTCGACAAAGTGAGCAGTTCTTC. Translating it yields CSGAWGTRQSEQFF.

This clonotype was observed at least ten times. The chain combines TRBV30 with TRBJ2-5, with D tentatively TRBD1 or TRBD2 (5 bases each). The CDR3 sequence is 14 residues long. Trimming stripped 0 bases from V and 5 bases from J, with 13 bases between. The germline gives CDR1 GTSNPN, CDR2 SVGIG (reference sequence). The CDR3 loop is CAWSVRGFGETQYF. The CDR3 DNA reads TGTGCCTGGAGTGTACGGGGCTTTGGCGAGACCCAGTACTTC.

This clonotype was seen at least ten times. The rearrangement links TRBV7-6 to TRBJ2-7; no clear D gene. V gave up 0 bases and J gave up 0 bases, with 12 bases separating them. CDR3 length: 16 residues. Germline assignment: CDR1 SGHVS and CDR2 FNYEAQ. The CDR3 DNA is TGTGCCAGCAGCTTAGCTCGCTCTAGTGTCTCCTACGAGCAGTACTTC. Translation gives CASSLARSSVSYEQYF.

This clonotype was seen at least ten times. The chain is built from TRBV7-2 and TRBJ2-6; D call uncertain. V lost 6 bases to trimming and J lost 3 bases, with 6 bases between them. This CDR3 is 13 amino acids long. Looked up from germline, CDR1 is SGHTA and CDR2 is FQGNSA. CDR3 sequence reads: CASSPYGANVLTF. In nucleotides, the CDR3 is TGTGCCAGCAGTCCTTATGGGGCCAACGTCCTGACTTTC.

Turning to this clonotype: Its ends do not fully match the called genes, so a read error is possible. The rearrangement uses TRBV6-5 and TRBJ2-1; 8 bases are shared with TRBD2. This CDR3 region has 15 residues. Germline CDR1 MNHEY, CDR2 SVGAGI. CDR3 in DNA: TGCGCCAGCAGTTTCGCCGGGACTAGGTCTAATGAGCAGTTCTTC. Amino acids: CASSFAGTRSNEQFF.

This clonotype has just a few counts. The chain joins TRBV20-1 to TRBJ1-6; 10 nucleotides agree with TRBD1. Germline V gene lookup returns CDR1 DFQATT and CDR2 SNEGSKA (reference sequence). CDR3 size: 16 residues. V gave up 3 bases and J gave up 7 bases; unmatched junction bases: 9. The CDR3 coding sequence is TGCAGTGCTAGCCCGGGACAGGGGAGTGGGAATTCACCCCTCCACTTT. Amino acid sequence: CSASPGQGSGNSPLHF.

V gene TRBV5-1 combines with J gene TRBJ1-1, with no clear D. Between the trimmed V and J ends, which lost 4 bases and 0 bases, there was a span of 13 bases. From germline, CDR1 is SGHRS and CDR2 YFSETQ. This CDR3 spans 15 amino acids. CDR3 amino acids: CASSDSVGMNTEAFF. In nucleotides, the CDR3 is TGCGCCAGCAGCGACTCGGTGGGCATGAACACTGAAGCTTTCTTT. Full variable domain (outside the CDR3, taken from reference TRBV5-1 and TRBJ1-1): KAGVTQTPRYLIKTRGQQVTLSCSPISGHRSVSWYQQTPGQGLQFLFEYFSETQRNKGNFPGRFSGRQFSNSRSEMNVSTLELGDSALYLCASSDSVGMNTEAFFGQGTRLTVV.

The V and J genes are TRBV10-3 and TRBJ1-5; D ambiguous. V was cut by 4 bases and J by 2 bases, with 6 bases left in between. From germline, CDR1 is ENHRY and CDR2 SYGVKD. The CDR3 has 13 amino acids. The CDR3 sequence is CAISGLGNQPQHF. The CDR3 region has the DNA TGTGCCATCAGTGGTTTAGGCAATCAGCCCCAGCATTTT.

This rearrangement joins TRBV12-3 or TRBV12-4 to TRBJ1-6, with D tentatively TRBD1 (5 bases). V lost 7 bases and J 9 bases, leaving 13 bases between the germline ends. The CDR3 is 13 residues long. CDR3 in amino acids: CASTRGPSSPLHF. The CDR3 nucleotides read TGTGCCAGCACTCGGGGCCCTTCTTCACCCCTCCACTTT.

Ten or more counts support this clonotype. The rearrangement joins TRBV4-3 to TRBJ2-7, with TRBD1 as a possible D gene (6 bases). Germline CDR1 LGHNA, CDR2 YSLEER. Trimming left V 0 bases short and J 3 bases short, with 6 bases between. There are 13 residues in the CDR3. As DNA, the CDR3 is TGCGCCAGCAGCCAAGAACAGGGCTACGAGCAGTACTTC. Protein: CASSQEQGYEQYF.

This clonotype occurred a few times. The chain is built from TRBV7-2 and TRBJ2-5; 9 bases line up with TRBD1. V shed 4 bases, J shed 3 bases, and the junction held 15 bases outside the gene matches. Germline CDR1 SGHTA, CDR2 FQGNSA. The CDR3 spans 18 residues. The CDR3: CASSSALQGAIVEETQYF. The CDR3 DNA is TGTGCCAGCAGCTCTGCCTTACAGGGGGCGATAGTGGAAGAGACCCAGTACTTC. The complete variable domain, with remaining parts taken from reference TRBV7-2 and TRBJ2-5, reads GAGVSQSPSNKVTEKGKDVELRCDPISGHTALYWYRQSLGQGLEFLIYFQGNSAPDKSGLPSDRFSAERTGGSVSTLTIQRTQQEDSAVYLCASSSALQGAIVEETQYFGPGTRLLVL.

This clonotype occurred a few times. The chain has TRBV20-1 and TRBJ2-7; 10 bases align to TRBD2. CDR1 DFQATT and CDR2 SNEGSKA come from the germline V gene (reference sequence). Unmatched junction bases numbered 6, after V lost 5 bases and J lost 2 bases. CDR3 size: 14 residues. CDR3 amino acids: CSAYLLAGAYEQYF. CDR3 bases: TGCAGTGCTTACCTTCTAGCGGGGGCCTACGAGCAGTACTTC.

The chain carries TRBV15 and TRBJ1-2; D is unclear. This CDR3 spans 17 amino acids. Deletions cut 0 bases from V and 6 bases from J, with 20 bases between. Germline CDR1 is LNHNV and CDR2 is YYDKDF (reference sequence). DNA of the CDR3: TGTGCCACCAGCAGAGATCGGGTGGGAACAGCCGGGCATGGCTACACCTTC. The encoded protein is CATSRDRVGTAGHGYTF.

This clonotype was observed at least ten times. The CDR3 nucleotides read TGTGCCAGCAGCGGATCAGCGGGGGGGCCAGATACGCAGTATTTT. This sequence encodes CASSGSAGGPDTQYF. The rearrangement joins TRBV4-2 to TRBJ2-3, with TRBD2 matching 10 bases. The J segment lost 4 bases and the V segment lost 5 bases, leaving 6 bases of the junction unmatched. The CDR3 is 15 residues long. CDR1 is LGHNA and CDR2 is YNFKEQ in the germline V gene.

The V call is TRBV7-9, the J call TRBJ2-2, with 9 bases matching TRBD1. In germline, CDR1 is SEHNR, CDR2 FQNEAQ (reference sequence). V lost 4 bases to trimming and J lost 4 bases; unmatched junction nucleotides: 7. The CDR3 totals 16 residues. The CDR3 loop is CASSSEGQGSTGELFF. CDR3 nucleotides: TGTGCCAGCAGCTCAGAGGGACAGGGAAGCACCGGGGAGCTGTTTTTT. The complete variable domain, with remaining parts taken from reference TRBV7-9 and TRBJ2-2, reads DTGVSQNPRHKITKRGQNVTFRCDPISEHNRLYWYRQTLGQGPEFLTYFQNEAQLEKSRLLSDRFSAERPKGSFSTLEIQRTEQGDSAMYLCASSSEGQGSTGELFFGEGSRLTVL.

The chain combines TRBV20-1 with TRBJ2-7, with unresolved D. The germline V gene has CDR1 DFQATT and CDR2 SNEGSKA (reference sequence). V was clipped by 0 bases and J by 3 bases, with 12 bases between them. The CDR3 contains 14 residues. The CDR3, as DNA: TGCAGTGCTAGAGATTTCGGCTGCCTCTACGAGCAGTACTTC. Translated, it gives CSARDFGCLYEQYF.

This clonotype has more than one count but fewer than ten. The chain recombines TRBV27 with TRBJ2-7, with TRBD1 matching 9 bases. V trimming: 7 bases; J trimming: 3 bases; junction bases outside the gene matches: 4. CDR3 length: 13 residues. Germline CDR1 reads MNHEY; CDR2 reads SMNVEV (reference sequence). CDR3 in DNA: TGTGCCAGCACTCCGACAGGGGGCTACGAGCAGTACTTC. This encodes CASTPTGGYEQYF.

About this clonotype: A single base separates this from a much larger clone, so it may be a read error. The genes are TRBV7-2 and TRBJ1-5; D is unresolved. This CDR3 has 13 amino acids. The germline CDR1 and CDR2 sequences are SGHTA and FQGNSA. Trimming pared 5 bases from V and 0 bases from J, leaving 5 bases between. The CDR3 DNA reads TGTGCCAGCAGCATTAATAGCAATCAGCCCCAGCATTTT. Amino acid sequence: CASSINSNQPQHF.

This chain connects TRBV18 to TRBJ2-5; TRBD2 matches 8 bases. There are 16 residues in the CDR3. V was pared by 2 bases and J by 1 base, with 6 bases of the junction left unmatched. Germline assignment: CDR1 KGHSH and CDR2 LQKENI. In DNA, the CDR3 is TGTGCCAGCTCACCAACGGCGAGCGGGGGCCAAGAGACCCAGTACTTC. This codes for CASSPTASGGQETQYF.

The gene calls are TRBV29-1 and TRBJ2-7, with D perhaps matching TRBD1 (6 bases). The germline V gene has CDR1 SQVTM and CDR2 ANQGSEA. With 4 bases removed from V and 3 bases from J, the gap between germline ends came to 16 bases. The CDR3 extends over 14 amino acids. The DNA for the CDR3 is TGCAGCGTTGTAGGCAGGGGAGAGGGCTACGAGCAGTACTTC. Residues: CSVVGRGEGYEQYF.

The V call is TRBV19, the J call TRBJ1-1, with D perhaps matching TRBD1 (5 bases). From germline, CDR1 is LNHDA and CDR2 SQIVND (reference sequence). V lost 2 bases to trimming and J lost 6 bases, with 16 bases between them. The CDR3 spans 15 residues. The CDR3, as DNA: TGTGCCAGTAGTATAATATGGCAGGGTTTAGCTGAAGCTTTCTTT. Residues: CASSIIWQGLAEAFF.

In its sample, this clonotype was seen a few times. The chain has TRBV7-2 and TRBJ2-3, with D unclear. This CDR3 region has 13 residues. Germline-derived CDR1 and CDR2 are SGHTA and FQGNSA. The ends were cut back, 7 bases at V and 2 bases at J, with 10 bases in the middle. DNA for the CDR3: TGTGCCAGCACCTTTCAAGTCACAGATACGCAGTATTTT. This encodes CASTFQVTDTQYF. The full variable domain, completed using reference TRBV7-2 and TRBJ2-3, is GAGVSQSPSNKVTEKGKDVELRCDPISGHTALYWYRQSLGQGLEFLIYFQGNSAPDKSGLPSDRFSAERTGGSVSTLTIQRTQQEDSAVYLCASTFQVTDTQYFGPGTRLTVL.

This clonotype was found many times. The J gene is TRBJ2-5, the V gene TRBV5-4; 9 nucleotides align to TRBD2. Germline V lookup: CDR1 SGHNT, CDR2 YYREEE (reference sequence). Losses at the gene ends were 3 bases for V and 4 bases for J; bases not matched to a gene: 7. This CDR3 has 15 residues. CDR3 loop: CASSWDAGGGETQYF. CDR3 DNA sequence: TGTGCCAGCAGCTGGGACGCGGGGGGGGGAGAGACCCAGTACTTC.

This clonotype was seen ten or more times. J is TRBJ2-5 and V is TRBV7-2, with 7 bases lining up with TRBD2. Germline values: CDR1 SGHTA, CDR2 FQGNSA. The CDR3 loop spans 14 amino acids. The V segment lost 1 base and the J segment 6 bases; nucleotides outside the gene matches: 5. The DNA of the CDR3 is TGTGCCAGCAGCTTAGAATCCGGGAGGAAGACCCAGTACTTC. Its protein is CASSLESGRKTQYF.

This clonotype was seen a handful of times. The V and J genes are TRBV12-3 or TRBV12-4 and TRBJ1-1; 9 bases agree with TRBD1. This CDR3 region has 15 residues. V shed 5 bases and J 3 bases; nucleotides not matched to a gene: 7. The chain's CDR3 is CASSDVGQGDTEAFF. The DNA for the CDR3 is TGTGCCAGCAGTGACGTGGGACAGGGAGACACTGAAGCTTTCTTT.

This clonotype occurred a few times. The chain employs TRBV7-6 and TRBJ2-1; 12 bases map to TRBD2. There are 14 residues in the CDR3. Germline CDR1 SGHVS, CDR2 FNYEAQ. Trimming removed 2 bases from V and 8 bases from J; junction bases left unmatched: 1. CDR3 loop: CASSLLAGGDEQFF. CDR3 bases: TGTGCCAGCAGCTTACTAGCGGGGGGGGATGAGCAGTTCTTC.

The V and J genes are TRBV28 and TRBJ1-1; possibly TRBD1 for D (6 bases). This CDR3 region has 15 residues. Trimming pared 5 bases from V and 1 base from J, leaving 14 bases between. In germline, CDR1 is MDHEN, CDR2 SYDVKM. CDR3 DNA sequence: TGTGCCAGCAGTCCCCCCGGGACAAGGAACACTGAAGCTTTCTTT. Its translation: CASSPPGTRNTEAFF.